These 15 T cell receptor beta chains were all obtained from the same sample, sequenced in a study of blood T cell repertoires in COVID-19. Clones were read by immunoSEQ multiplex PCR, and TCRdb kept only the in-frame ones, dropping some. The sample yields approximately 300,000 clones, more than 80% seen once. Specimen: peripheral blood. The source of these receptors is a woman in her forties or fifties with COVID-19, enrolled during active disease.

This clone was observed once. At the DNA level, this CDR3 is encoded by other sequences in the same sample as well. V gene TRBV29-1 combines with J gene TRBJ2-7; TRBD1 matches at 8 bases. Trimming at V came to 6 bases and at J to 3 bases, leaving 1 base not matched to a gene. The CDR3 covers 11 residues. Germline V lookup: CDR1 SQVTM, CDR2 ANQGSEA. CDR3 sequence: CSVTGGYEQYF. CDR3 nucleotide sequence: TGCAGCGTCACAGGGGGCTACGAGCAGTACTTC.

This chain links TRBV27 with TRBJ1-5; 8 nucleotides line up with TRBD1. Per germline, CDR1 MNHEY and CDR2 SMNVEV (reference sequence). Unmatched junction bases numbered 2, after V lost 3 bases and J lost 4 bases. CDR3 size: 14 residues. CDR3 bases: TGTGCCAGCAGTTTCAGGGGGCCAAATCAGCCCCAGCATTTT. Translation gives CASSFRGPNQPQHF.

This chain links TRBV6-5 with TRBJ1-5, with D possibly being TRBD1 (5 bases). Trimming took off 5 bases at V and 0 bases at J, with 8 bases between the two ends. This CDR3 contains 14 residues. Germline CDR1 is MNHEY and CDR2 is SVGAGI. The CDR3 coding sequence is TGTGCCAGCAGTCGACAGAGTAGCAATCAGCCCCAGCATTTT. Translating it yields CASSRQSSNQPQHF.

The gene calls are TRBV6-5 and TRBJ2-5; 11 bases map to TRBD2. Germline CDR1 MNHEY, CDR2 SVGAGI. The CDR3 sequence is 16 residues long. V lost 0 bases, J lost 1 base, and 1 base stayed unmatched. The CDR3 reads CASSYSGTSGQETQYF. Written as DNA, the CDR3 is TGTGCCAGCAGTTACTCCGGGACTAGCGGCCAAGAGACCCAGTACTTC.

The CDR3 DNA reads TGTGCCACCAGTGATAGTACTAGAAGCACCGGGGAGCTGTTTTTT. It translates to CATSDSTRSTGELFF. The V and J genes are TRBV24-1 and TRBJ2-2; D is possibly TRBD2 (5 bases). Deletions cut 3 bases from V and 4 bases from J, with 11 bases between. The CDR3 spans 15 residues. CDR1 and CDR2 (germline): KGHDR, SFDVKD.

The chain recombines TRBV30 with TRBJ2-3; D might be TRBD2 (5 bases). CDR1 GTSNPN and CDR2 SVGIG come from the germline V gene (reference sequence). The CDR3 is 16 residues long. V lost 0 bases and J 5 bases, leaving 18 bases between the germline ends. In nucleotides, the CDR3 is TGTGCCTGGAGTGTCCCCTCCCCCGAGCGGAGAGATACGCAGTATTTT. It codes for CAWSVPSPERRDTQYF.

This CDR3 reads CASSQDKAGSGNTIYF. In DNA, the CDR3 is TGCGCCAGCAGCCAAGATAAAGCAGGCTCTGGAAACACCATATATTTT. This rearrangement joins TRBV4-1 to TRBJ1-3; D not resolved. The germline V gene has CDR1 MGHRA and CDR2 YSYEKL. CDR3 length: 16 residues. V was pared by 0 bases and J by 0 bases, with 9 bases between.

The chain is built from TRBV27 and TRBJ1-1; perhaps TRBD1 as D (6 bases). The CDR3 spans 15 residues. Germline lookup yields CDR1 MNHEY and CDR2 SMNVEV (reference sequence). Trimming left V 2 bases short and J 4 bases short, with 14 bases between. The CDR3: CASSLAAGAGTEAFF. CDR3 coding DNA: TGTGCCAGCAGTTTAGCAGCAGGGGCTGGCACTGAAGCTTTCTTT.

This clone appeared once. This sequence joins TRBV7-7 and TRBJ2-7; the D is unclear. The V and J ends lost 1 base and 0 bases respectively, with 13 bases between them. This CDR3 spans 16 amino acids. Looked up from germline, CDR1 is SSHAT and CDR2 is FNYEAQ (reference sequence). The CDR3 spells CASSLVETSISYEQYF. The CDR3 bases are TGTGCCAGCAGCTTAGTGGAGACTTCCATCTCCTACGAGCAGTACTTC.

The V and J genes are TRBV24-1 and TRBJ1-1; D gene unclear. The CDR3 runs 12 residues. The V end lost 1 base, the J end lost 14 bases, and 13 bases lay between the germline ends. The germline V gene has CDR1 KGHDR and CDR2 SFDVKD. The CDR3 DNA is TGTGCCACCAGTGATTTTGCCGCTAGCATGTTCTTT. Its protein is CATSDFAASMFF.

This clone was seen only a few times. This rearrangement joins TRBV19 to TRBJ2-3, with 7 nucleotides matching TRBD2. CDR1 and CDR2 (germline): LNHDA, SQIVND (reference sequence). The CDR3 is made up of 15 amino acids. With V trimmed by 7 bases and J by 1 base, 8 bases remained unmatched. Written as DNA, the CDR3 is TGTGCCAGTACAAGACTAGCAGGCGGCACAGATACGCAGTATTTT. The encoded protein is CASTRLAGGTDTQYF.

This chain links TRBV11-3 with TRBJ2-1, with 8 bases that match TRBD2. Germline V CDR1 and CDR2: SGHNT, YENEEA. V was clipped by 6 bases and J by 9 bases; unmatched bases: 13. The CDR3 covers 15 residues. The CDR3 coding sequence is TGTGCCAGCAGGCCCGTTGGAGCGGGAGTGGGTGAGCAGTTCTTC. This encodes CASRPVGAGVGEQFF.

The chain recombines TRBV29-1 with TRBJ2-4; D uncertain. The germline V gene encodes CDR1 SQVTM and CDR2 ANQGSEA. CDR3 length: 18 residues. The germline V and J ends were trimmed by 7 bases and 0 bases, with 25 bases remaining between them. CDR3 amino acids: CSALTQPAPFLAKNIQYF. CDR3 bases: TGCAGCGCCCTAACACAGCCCGCTCCGTTTTTAGCCAAAAACATTCAGTACTTC.

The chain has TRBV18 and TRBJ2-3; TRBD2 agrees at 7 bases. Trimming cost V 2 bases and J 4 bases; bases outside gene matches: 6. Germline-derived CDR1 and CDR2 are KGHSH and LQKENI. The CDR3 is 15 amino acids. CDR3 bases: TGTGCCAGCTCACCAAGGCGGGAGTGGGCAGATACGCAGTATTTT. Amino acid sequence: CASSPRREWADTQYF.

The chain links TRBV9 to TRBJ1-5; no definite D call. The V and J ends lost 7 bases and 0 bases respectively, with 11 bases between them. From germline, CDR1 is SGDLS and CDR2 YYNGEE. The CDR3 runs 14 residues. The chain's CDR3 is CASGRLDSNQPQHF. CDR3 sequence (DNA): TGTGCCAGCGGTCGGTTAGATAGCAATCAGCCCCAGCATTTT.